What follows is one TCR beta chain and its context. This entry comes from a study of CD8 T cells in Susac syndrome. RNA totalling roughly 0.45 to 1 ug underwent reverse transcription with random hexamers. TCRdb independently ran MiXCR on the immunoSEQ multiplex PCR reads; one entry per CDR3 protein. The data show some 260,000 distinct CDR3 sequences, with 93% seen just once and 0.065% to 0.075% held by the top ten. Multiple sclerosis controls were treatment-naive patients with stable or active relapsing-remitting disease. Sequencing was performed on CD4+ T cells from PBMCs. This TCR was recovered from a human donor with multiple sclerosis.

The CDR3 bases are TGTGCCAGCAGCCTCCCCTTATTCACCGGGGAGCTGTTTTTT. As protein: CASSLPLFTGELFF. This chain uses TRBV7-2 with TRBJ2-2; no firm D call. The CDR3 covers 14 residues. Germline CDR1 reads SGHTA; CDR2 reads FQGNSA. Trimming took off 5 bases at V and 4 bases at J, with 11 bases between the two ends.